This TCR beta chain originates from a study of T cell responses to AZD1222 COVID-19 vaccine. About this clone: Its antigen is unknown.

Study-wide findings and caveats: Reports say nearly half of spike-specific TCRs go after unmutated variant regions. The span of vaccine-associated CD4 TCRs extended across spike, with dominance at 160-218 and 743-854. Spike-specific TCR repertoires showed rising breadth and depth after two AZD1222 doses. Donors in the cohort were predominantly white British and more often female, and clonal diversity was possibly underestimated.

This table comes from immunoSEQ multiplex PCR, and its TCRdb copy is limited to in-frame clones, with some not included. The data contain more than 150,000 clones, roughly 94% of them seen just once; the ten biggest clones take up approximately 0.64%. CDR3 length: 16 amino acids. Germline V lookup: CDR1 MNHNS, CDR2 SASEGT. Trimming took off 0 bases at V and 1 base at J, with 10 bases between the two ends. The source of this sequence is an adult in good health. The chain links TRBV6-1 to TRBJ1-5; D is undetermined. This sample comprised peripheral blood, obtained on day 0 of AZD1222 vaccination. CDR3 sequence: CASSEAGIGSNQPQHF. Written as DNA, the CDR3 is TGTGCCAGCAGTGAAGCAGGGATTGGGAGCAATCAGCCCCAGCATTTT.